The 29 T cell receptor beta chains below come from one sample, sequenced in a study of shared clonotypes between healthy human individuals. This table comes from immunoSEQ multiplex PCR, and its TCRdb copy is limited to in-frame clones, with some not included. Of 750,000 to 1,000,000 clones detected, 80% to 95% appear once; the ten largest clones hold about 25%. Terminally differentiated effector memory CD45RA+ cells were excluded from the naive CD8 cells, which were CD45RO-negative and positively selected for CCR7. The sample comprised naive CD8+ T cells sorted from blood. The receptors derive from a man aged 30-40 years in good health.

A remark on this clone: This specimen includes other DNA sequences encoding the same CDR3. This rearrangement joins TRBV6-5 to TRBJ2-3, with D unresolved. V was shortened by 6 bases and J by 3 bases, with 13 bases between the two germline ends. Germline V gene data show CDR1 as MNHEY and CDR2 as SVGAGI. The CDR3 has 14 residues. The CDR3 region is CASSSPWGTDTQYF. CDR3 DNA sequence: TGTGCCAGCAGCTCCCCATGGGGTACAGATACGCAGTATTTT.

CDR3 bases: TGTGCCACGGGGGGGCTCGAAAAACTGTTTTTT. The encoded protein is CATGGLEKLFF. V gene TRBV7-9 combines with J gene TRBJ1-4; the D gene is possibly TRBD1 (6 bases). The CDR3 runs 11 residues. The V end lost 10 bases, the J end lost 8 bases, and 11 bases lay between the germline ends. The V gene's germline CDR1 is SEHNR and CDR2 FQNEAQ (reference sequence).

Points on this clone: Compared with germline, one end of the junction differs, possibly owing to a read error. The gene calls are TRBV7-7 and TRBJ2-7, with 7 bases that match TRBD1. The CDR3 runs to 14 residues. Germline values: CDR1 SSHAT, CDR2 FNYEAQ (reference sequence). The CDR3 reads CASSAADRFDEQYF. The CDR3 nucleotides are TGTGCTAGCAGCGCGGCGGACAGGTTTGACGAGCAGTACTTC.

V and J are TRBV11-3 and TRBJ2-1, with D uncertain. Germline CDR1 is SGHNT and CDR2 is YENEEA. Trimming shortened V by 4 bases and J by 5 bases, and 9 bases separated the two germline ends. The CDR3 is made up of 13 amino acids. The CDR3 here is CASSSRFNNEQFF. In nucleotides, the CDR3 is TGTGCCAGCAGCTCCCGGTTTAACAATGAGCAGTTCTTC. The full variable domain, completed using reference TRBV11-3 and TRBJ2-1, is EAGVVQSPRYKIIEKKQPVAFWCNPISGHNTLYWYLQNLGQGPELLIRYENEEAVDDSQLPKDRFSAERLKGVDSTLKIQPAELGDSAVYLCASSSRFNNEQFFGPGTRLTVL.

This rearrangement joins TRBV4-1 to TRBJ2-1; 10 bases align to TRBD2. V shed 3 bases and J 8 bases; nucleotides not matched to a gene: 13. The CDR3 runs to 17 residues. The germline gives CDR1 MGHRA, CDR2 YSYEKL. CDR3 protein: CASSHPQAGGGVDEQFF. The CDR3, as DNA: TGCGCCAGCAGCCACCCTCAAGCGGGAGGGGGGGTGGATGAGCAGTTCTTC.

The rearrangement links TRBV27 to TRBJ2-7; D is ambiguous. The germline CDR1 and CDR2 sequences are MNHEY and SMNVEV (reference sequence). Trimming stripped 2 bases from V and 6 bases from J, with 11 bases between. The CDR3 extends over 13 amino acids. CDR3 residues: CASSLNQLREQYF. DNA of the CDR3: TGTGCCAGCAGTTTAAATCAGCTACGCGAGCAGTACTTC.

This clone has just one count. The rearrangement joins TRBV23-1 to TRBJ2-1; no firm D call. TRBV23-1 is reported as an ORF; its role is uncertain. The V end was cut by 4 bases, the J end by 10 bases, with 5 bases between. This CDR3 spans 10 amino acids. The DNA of the CDR3 is TGCGCCAGCAGTCGCCCCGAGCAGTTCTTC. It translates to CASSRPEQFF.

The J gene is TRBJ2-6, the V gene TRBV7-3; D gene unclear. Trimming removed 2 bases from V and 0 bases from J, with 5 bases in between. This CDR3 spans 15 amino acids. Per the germline V gene, CDR1 is SGHTA and CDR2 is FQGTGA. As DNA, the CDR3 is TGTGCCAGCAGCTTATTAGGCTCTGGGGCCAACGTCCTGACTTTC. Protein sequence: CASSLLGSGANVLTF. Drawing the rest from reference TRBV7-3 and TRBJ2-6, the complete variable domain is GAGVSQTPSNKVTEKGKYVELRCDPISGHTALYWYRQSLGQGPEFLIYFQGTGAADDSGLPNDRFFAVRPEGSVSTLKIQRTERGDSAVYLCASSLLGSGANVLTFGAGSRLTVL.

The chain has TRBV10-3 and TRBJ2-3; D not resolved. Trimming removed 6 bases at V and 3 bases at J, with 19 bases between. In germline, CDR1 is ENHRY, CDR2 SYGVKD. The length of the CDR3 is 16 residues. The CDR3, as DNA: TGTGCCATCAGCCGAGTGGGGTTGGGGATTACAGATACGCAGTATTTT. Translating gives CAISRVGLGITDTQYF.

The sample holds one count of this clone. Distinct nucleotide sequences in the sample also encode this CDR3. The V call is TRBV9, the J call TRBJ2-3; maybe TRBD1 (5 bases). V was pared by 0 bases and J by 2 bases, with 7 bases between. The germline V gene has CDR1 SGDLS and CDR2 YYNGEE. There are 14 residues in the CDR3. CDR3 amino acids: CASSVEGSTDTQYF. CDR3 nucleotide sequence: TGTGCCAGCAGCGTAGAGGGGTCCACAGATACGCAGTATTTT.

The V call is TRBV28, the J call TRBJ1-1; D ambiguous. Germline assignment: CDR1 MDHEN and CDR2 SYDVKM. CDR3 size: 14 residues. The germline V and J ends were trimmed by 3 bases and 4 bases, with 12 bases remaining between them. The CDR3 loop reads CASSFTERGTEAFF. The CDR3 DNA is TGTGCCAGCAGTTTCACAGAGCGAGGCACTGAAGCTTTCTTT.

The V and J genes are TRBV14 and TRBJ2-1, with 11 nucleotides matching TRBD2. CDR3 length: 16 residues. From germline, CDR1 is SGHDN and CDR2 FVKESK. J lost 4 bases, V lost 3 bases, and 5 bases had no gene match. The CDR3 nucleotides read TGTGCCAGCAGCCATACGGGACTAGCGGCATACAATGAGCAGTTCTTC. This encodes CASSHTGLAAYNEQFF.

The rearrangement joins TRBV5-1 to TRBJ2-1; 8 nucleotides line up with TRBD1. The CDR3 totals 13 residues. CDR1 SGHRS and CDR2 YFSETQ come from the germline V gene. Losses at the gene ends were 4 bases for V and 8 bases for J; bases not matched to a gene: 5. The DNA of the CDR3 is TGCGCCAGCAGCCCGGACAGGGTGTATGAGCAGTTCTTC. Its translation: CASSPDRVYEQFF.

The J gene is TRBJ2-2, the V gene TRBV7-9; 8 positions match TRBD1. The germline V gene has CDR1 SEHNR and CDR2 FQNEAQ (reference sequence). J lost 0 bases, V lost 5 bases, and 8 bases had no gene match. The CDR3 has 17 amino acids. The CDR3 coding sequence is TGTGCCAGCAGCCCCCCCGAGGGACAGGCGAACACCGGGGAGCTGTTTTTT. This gives the protein CASSPPEGQANTGELFF.

The chain couples TRBV5-1 to TRBJ2-3, with TRBD2 matching over 10 bases. There are 15 residues in the CDR3. From germline, CDR1 is SGHRS and CDR2 YFSETQ. The J segment lost 0 bases and the V segment lost 2 bases, leaving 0 bases of the junction unmatched. The CDR3 region has the DNA TGCGCCAGCAGCTTAGCGGGAGGGAGCACAGATACGCAGTATTTT. Translating gives CASSLAGGSTDTQYF.

Comments on this clone: The junction differs from germline at one of its ends, possibly a read error. The chain combines TRBV9 with TRBJ1-1; a weak D match, TRBD1 (6 bases). CDR1 and CDR2 (germline): SGDLS, YYNGEE. The CDR3 covers 13 residues. The CDR3 loop reads CASSQNREDETFF. CDR3 coding DNA: TGTGCCAGCAGTCAGAACAGGGAGGATGAAACTTTCTTT.

This clone was counted a single time. J is TRBJ2-2 and V is TRBV7-3; 14 bases agree with TRBD2. V was clipped by 5 bases and J by 6 bases; unmatched bases: 5. CDR1 SGHTA and CDR2 FQGTGA come from the germline V gene. The CDR3 has 16 amino acids. The CDR3 loop reads CASSLRLAGGPGELFF. The CDR3 DNA reads as TGTGCCAGCAGCCTTAGACTAGCGGGAGGGCCCGGGGAGCTGTTTTTT.

V usage is TRBV27 and J usage is TRBJ2-7; the D call may be TRBD1 or TRBD2 (5 bases each). Per the germline V gene, CDR1 is MNHEY and CDR2 is SMNVEV (reference sequence). Trimming cost V 6 bases and J 3 bases, with 9 bases left between them. The CDR3 sequence is 12 residues long. The CDR3 nucleotides are TGTGCCAGCAGATCTGGGGGCTACGAGCAGTACTTC. It encodes CASRSGGYEQYF.

The J gene is TRBJ2-1, the V gene TRBV9; D not resolved. Looked up from germline, CDR1 is SGDLS and CDR2 is YYNGEE. The CDR3 totals 15 residues. V lost 0 bases and J lost 3, with 10 bases in between. CDR3 coding DNA: TGTGCCAGCAGCGTAGTAGACGGAGACTACAATGAGCAGTTCTTC. It is translated as CASSVVDGDYNEQFF.

The rearrangement links TRBV29-1 to TRBJ2-2; TRBD1 might be the D (6 bases). The CDR3 extends over 12 amino acids. The V gene's germline CDR1 is SQVTM and CDR2 ANQGSEA. V lost 6 bases, J lost 5 bases, and 10 bases lay in between. The CDR3 reads CSVIQGTGELFF. The CDR3 region has the DNA TGCAGCGTCATACAGGGAACCGGGGAGCTGTTTTTT.

V usage is TRBV10-3 and J usage is TRBJ2-3, with D unclear. Trimming stripped 4 bases from V and 1 base from J, with 3 bases between. CDR3 length: 12 amino acids. Germline values: CDR1 ENHRY, CDR2 SYGVKD. The CDR3 DNA sequence: TGTGCCATCAGTGCGCGCACAGATACGCAGTATTTT. Translation gives CAISARTDTQYF.

A word on this clone: The sample holds other DNA sequences that translate to the same CDR3. This CDR3 reads CASSFGTSGYEQYF. The CDR3 DNA sequence: TGTGCCAGCAGTTTCGGGACTAGCGGTTACGAGCAGTACTTC. The rearrangement joins TRBV27 to TRBJ2-7, with 11 bases aligning to TRBD2. Germline assignment: CDR1 MNHEY and CDR2 SMNVEV (reference sequence). This CDR3 has 14 residues. Losses at the gene ends were 3 bases for V and 4 bases for J; bases not matched to a gene: 2.

The rearrangement uses TRBV23-1 and TRBJ1-5, with D possibly being TRBD1 (6 bases). TRBV23-1 is reported as an ORF; its role is uncertain. The CDR3 runs to 16 residues. Trimming took off 7 bases at V and 0 bases at J, with 16 bases between the two ends. The CDR3 DNA reads TGCGCCAGCATCAAGGGGGACCGGTATAGCAATCAGCCCCAGCATTTT. Amino acids: CASIKGDRYSNQPQHF.

The chain combines TRBV11-2 with TRBJ2-1; D is perhaps TRBD1 or TRBD2 (5 bases each). This CDR3 spans 15 amino acids. V lost 1 base, J lost 4 bases, and 11 bases lay in between. CDR1 is SGHAT and CDR2 is FQNNGV in the germline V gene. The CDR3 loop is CASSLVGVGYNEQFF. CDR3 coding DNA: TGTGCCAGCAGCTTAGTGGGGGTAGGGTACAATGAGCAGTTCTTC.

The V call is TRBV27, the J call TRBJ2-2; perhaps TRBD1 as D (5 bases). In germline, CDR1 is MNHEY, CDR2 SMNVEV (reference sequence). The CDR3 loop spans 14 amino acids. Trimming stripped 4 bases from V and 8 bases from J, with 14 bases between. CDR3 coding DNA: TGTGCCAGCAGTTCGGACAAAGCCGCAGGGGAGCTGTTTTTT. The encoded protein is CASSSDKAAGELFF.

This clone showed up just a few times. The chain combines TRBV7-6 with TRBJ2-3; tentatively, D is TRBD2 (6 bases). Trimming stripped 4 bases from V and 3 bases from J, with 17 bases between. The CDR3 spans 16 residues. Germline CDR1 SGHVS, CDR2 FNYEAQ. CDR3 sequence reads: CASSSALGGSTDTQYF. The CDR3 bases are TGTGCCAGCAGCTCCGCCCTGGGAGGCTCGACAGATACGCAGTATTTT.

V is TRBV27 and J is TRBJ2-5; no definite D call. Trimming left V 6 bases short and J 1 base short, with 9 bases between. The germline V gene has CDR1 MNHEY and CDR2 SMNVEV (reference sequence). The CDR3 consists of 13 residues. The CDR3: CASRAGSQETQYF. The CDR3 DNA reads TGTGCCAGCAGGGCTGGATCCCAAGAGACCCAGTACTTC.

This sequence joins TRBV19 and TRBJ2-3; 13 bases match TRBD2. The CDR3 extends over 18 amino acids. Germline assignment: CDR1 LNHDA and CDR2 SQIVND (reference sequence). V shed 7 bases and J 6 bases; nucleotides not matched to a gene: 16. CDR3 in amino acids: CASNSRGGLAGSVDTQYF. The CDR3 bases are TGTGCCAGTAACTCCCGAGGGGGACTAGCGGGATCGGTGGATACGCAGTATTTT.

V gene TRBV7-8 combines with J gene TRBJ1-1; D uncertain. The ends were cut back, 6 bases at V and 3 bases at J, with 8 bases in the middle. CDR3 size: 12 residues. Per the germline V gene, CDR1 is SGHVS and CDR2 is FQNEAQ. The CDR3 spells CASSFSDTEAFF. CDR3 sequence (DNA): TGTGCCAGCAGTTTCTCGGACACTGAAGCTTTCTTT.